This T cell receptor (beta chain) was recorded in a study of CD4 T cells in relation to SARS-CoV-2 and coronaviruses. This table comes from immunoSEQ multiplex PCR, and its TCRdb copy is limited to in-frame clones, with some not included. The table records tens of thousands of clones, around 78% of them present only once. Trimming cost V 4 bases and J 0 bases, with 10 bases left between them. This CDR3 region has 15 residues. Germline V gene sequence: CDR1 MGHDK, CDR2 SYGVNS. Before the COVID-19 pandemic, during about 2011-2019, CD4+ T cells were taken from unexposed donors. CD4+ T cells were isolated from the cells after less than 13 days of culture. Points on this clone: What it binds is not known.

The rearrangement uses TRBV25-1 and TRBJ2-1; possibly TRBD2 for D (6 bases). The sample taken for sequencing was CD4+ T cells from PBMCs, cultured in vitro. The source of this sequence is a human donor in good health. CDR3 residues: CASSVVGSSYNEQFF. CDR3 nucleotide sequence: TGTGCCAGCAGTGTAGTCGGGAGCTCCTACAATGAGCAGTTCTTC.